The present T cell receptor (beta chain) was sequenced within a study of blood T cell repertoires in COVID-19 (dated by TCRdb to about 2020). Background for the entire study: Samples covering the acute and convalescent phases of COVID-19 were provided by collaborators in the United States, Italy and Spain. The material from the prospective study consisted of cDNA or gDNA derived from T cells, B-cell-depleted T cells, or PBMCs. Deeply sampled blood TCRbeta repertoires from subjects exposed to, actively infected with, or recovered from COVID-19 were included in the dataset. A freely available public database, intended as a resource for researchers studying the immune response to SARS-CoV-2, is where the repertoires were released. The samples were drawn from two sources: the first 160 participants of the ongoing ImmuneRACE study, and 1,254 subjects contributed by 6 global collaborators. Sample metadata almost always included a de-identified subject ID, COVID-19 status, age in years and sex. HLA class I and class II types, where available, came from metadata supplied by the sample provider rather than from assay-based typing. The paper as a whole reports these results and caveats: The quantity of clinical and demographic metadata differed by source and by participant and was supplied without curation.

The immunoSEQ Assay, a bias-controlled multiplex PCR, was used to amplify TCRbeta CDR3 regions from genomic DNA. On the study's bioinformatics: Within the assay, amplification of reference gene primers was used to estimate how many nucleated cells each sample contained. To quantify the absolute abundance of each unique TCRbeta CDR3 rearrangement, sequence reads were collapsed and filtered. For each sample, productive Simpson clonality was calculated as the square root of Simpson's diversity index over productive rearrangements. Sourced from immuneACCESS, this table was stored by TCRdb with only in-frame sequences that have V and J called. A share of the clones is absent; for the studies checked, an unresolved V gene accounts for under half, and the remainder has no known explanation. The V and J calls and clone size were taken over from that table, and D and trimming were inferred from the DNA. Present in this sample are roughly 340,000 clones, more than 70% of which were seen just once. Clones ranked in the top ten supply approximately 3% of the sample.

Concerning this clone: There is no known antigen for this receptor. No per-base quality is available; no much larger clone lies one base away.

One collaborating source in Seattle enrolled patients while the patients were actively infected and followed the patients over time throughout the course of disease. Collaborating institutions collected whole blood in K2EDTA tubes following their own protocols. For TCRbeta analysis, collaborator samples were shipped as frozen whole blood, as isolated PBMCs, or as DNA extracted from either sample type. V lost 3 bases and J lost 7 bases; the stretch between them is 16 bases long. CDR1 and CDR2 were assigned from the germline V gene as SGHDT and YYEEEE. The CDR3 spans 15 residues, from the cysteine through the phenylalanine. The read is trimmed to its CDR3 DNA, 45 bases read in frame from base 1.

The sequencing input was peripheral blood. The V and J genes are TRBV5-6 and TRBJ1-4, with the D gene not confidently named. The clonotype originates from a woman aged 25 to 39 with COVID-19, enrolled during active disease. The CDR3 here reads CASSYKVGFPEKLFF. The sequenced DNA is TGTGCCAGCAGCTATAAGGTGGGCTTTCCTGAAAAACTGTTTTTT.